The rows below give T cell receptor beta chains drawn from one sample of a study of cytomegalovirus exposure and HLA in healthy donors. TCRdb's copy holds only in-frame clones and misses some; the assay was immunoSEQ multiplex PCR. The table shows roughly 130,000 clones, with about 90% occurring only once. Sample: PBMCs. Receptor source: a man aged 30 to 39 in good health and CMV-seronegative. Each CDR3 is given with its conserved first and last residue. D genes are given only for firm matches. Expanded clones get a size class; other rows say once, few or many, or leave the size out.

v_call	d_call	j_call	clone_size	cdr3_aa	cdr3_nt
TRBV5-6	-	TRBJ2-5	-	CASSLVIQETQYF	TGTGCCAGCAGCTTGGTTATCCAAGAGACCCAGTACTTC
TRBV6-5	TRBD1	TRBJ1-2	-	CASFQLDRGVHGYTF	TGTGCCAGTTTTCAATTGGACAGGGGAGTTCATGGCTACACCTTC
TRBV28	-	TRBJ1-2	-	CASSWTANYGYTF	TGTGCCAGCAGTTGGACAGCGAACTATGGCTACACCTTC
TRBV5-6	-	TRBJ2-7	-	CASSQDRSSYEQYF	TGTGCCAGCAGCCAAGACAGATCCTCCTACGAGCAGTACTTC
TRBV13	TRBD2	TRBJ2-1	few	CASSPRLAGADNEQFF	TGTGCCAGCAGCCCACGATTAGCGGGAGCCGACAATGAGCAGTTCTTC
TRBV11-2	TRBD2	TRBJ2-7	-	CASSLLAGSASEQYF	TGTGCCAGCAGCTTACTAGCGGGAAGTGCCTCAGAGCAGTACTTC
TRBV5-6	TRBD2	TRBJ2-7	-	CASSLGWGLAGEQYF	TGTGCCAGCAGCTTGGGGTGGGGACTAGCGGGCGAGCAGTACTTC
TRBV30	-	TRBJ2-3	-	CAWSVTRFTDTQYF	TGTGCCTGGAGTGTAACTAGGTTCACAGATACGCAGTATTTT
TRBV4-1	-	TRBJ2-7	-	CASSQTGVSYEQYF	TGCGCCAGCAGCCAAACCGGTGTCTCCTACGAGCAGTACTTC
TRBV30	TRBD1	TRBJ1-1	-	CAWITRTGPQTAFF	TGTGCCTGGATCACCCGGACAGGCCCACAGACCGCTTTCTTT
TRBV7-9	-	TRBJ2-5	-	CASSPRTSGGETQYF	TGTGCCAGCAGTCCACGTACCTCAGGAGGAGAGACCCAGTACTTC
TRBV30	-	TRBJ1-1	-	CAWSKQRNTEAFF	TGTGCCTGGAGCAAGCAAAGAAACACTGAAGCTTTCTTT
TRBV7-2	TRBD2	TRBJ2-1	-	CASSLQSGSKDEQFF	TGTGCCAGCAGCCTACAGAGCGGGAGTAAGGATGAGCAGTTCTTC
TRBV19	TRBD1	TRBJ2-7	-	CASSTRDSYEQYF	TGTGCCAGTAGTACCCGGGACAGTTACGAGCAGTACTTC
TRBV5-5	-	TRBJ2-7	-	CASSLGTASYEQYF	TGTGCCAGCAGCTTGGGGACAGCTTCCTACGAGCAGTACTTC
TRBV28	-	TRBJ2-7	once	CASSLLRYEQYF	TGTGCCAGCAGTTTATTACGGTACGAGCAGTACTTC
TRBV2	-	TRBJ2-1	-	CASNRGSYYNEQFF	TGTGCCAGCAATAGGGGCAGCTACTACAATGAGCAGTTCTTC
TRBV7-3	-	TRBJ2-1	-	CASSLLGGEQFF	TGTGCCAGCAGCTTACTAGGTGGGGAGCAGTTCTTC
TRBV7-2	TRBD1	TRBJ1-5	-	CASSLAARGQGPQHF	TGTGCCAGCAGCTTAGCGGCACGCGGACAGGGGCCCCAGCATTTT
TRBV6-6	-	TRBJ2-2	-	CASSNLDLTGELFF	TGTGCCAGCAGTAATTTAGATCTTACCGGGGAGCTGTTTTTT
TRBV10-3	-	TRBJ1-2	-	CAISQGSPNYGYTF	TGTGCCATCAGCCAGGGTTCCCCTAACTATGGCTACACCTTC
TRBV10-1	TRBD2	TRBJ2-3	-	CASSESKREVGNTQYF	TGCGCCAGCAGTGAGTCGAAGCGGGAGGTGGGAAATACGCAGTATTTT
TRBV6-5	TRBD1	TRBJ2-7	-	CASSYDRDRGCSF	TGTGCCAGCAGTTACGACCGGGACAGGGGTTGTTCTTTC
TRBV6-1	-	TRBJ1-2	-	CASMGQRSYGYTF	TGTGCCAGCATGGGGCAACGCTCCTATGGCTACACCTTC
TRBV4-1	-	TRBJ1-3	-	CASSQLQGLGNTIYF	TGCGCCAGCAGCCAGCTACAGGGCCTAGGAAACACCATATATTTT
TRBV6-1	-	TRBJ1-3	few	CASSETSGSGNTIYF	TGTGCCAGCAGTGAAACCTCCGGCTCTGGAAACACCATATATTTT
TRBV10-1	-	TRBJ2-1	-	CASSESYIGTSNEQFF	TGCGCCAGCAGTGAGTCGTACATCGGGACAAGCAATGAGCAGTTCTTC
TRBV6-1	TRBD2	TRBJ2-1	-	CASRGTSLNEQFF	TGTGCCAGCAGGGGGACTAGTTTGAATGAGCAGTTCTTC
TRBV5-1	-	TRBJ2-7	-	CASSWDVQGSYEQYF	TGCGCCAGCAGCTGGGACGTACAGGGATCCTACGAGCAGTACTTC
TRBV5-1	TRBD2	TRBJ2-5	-	CASSLGLAGGQETQYF	TGCGCCAGCAGCTTGGGGCTAGCGGGAGGACAAGAGACCCAGTACTTC
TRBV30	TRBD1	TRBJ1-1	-	CARDRVSEAFF	TGTGCCCGGGACAGGGTATCTGAAGCTTTCTTT
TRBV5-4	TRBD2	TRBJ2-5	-	CASSIRTSGTETQYF	TGTGCCAGCAGCATAAGGACTAGCGGGACAGAGACCCAGTACTTC
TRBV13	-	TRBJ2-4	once	CASSSSDLGETKNIQYF	TGTGCCAGCAGCTCCTCAGACCTAGGAGAGACCAAAAACATTCAGTACTTC
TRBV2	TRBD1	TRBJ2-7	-	CASSGTGGRGEQYF	TGTGCCAGCAGTGGGACAGGGGGTAGAGGCGAGCAGTACTTC
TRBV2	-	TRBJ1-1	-	CATTTGQWNTEAFF	TGTGCCACAACGACAGGCCAATGGAACACTGAAGCTTTCTTT
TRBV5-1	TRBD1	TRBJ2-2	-	CASSFSTGVGTGELFF	TGCGCCAGCAGCTTTTCCACAGGGGTAGGCACCGGGGAGCTGTTTTTT
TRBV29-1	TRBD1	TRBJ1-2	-	CSVAQGRGYTF	TGCAGCGTTGCACAGGGGAGGGGCTACACCTTC
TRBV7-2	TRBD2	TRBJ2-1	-	CASSLGGRVWEQFF	TGTGCCAGCAGCTTAGGAGGGAGGGTTTGGGAGCAGTTCTTC
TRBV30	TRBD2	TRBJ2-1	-	CASVDRTSGRYNEQFF	TGTGCCTCCGTCGACCGGACTAGCGGACGTTACAATGAGCAGTTCTTC
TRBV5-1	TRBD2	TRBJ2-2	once	CASSLGSGTNTGELFF	TGCGCCAGCAGCTTGGGGAGCGGGACTAACACCGGGGAGCTGTTTTTT
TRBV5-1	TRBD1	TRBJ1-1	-	CASSRTGGETEAFF	TGCGCCAGCAGCCGAACAGGGGGAGAGACTGAAGCTTTCTTT
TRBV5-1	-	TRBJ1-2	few	CASSPTNYGYTF	TGCGCCAGCAGCCCTACTAACTATGGCTACACCTTC
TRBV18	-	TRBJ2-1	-	CASSLDGINEQFF	TGTGCCAGCTCTCTGGACGGGATTAATGAGCAGTTCTTC
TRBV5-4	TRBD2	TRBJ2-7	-	CASSRGGETLEQYF	TGTGCCAGCAGCCGGGGAGGGGAGACCCTCGAGCAGTACTTC
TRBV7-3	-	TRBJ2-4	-	CASSLKIGTPNIQYF	TGTGCCAGCAGCTTAAAAATAGGGACACCGAACATTCAGTACTTC
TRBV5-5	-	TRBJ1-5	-	CASSPEAVNNQPQHF	TGTGCCAGCAGCCCCGAGGCAGTAAACAATCAGCCCCAGCATTTT
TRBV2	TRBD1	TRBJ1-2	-	CASHAGGYGYTF	TGTGCCAGCCATGCAGGGGGATATGGCTACACCTTC
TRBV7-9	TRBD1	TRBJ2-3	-	CASSPRTGEFTDTQYF	TGTGCCAGCAGCCCCAGGACAGGTGAATTCACAGATACGCAGTATTTT
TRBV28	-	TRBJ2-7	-	CASSPGVLRPRTYEQYF	TGTGCCAGCAGTCCCGGGGTCCTCAGACCCCGAACCTACGAGCAGTACTTC
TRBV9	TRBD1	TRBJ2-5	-	CASSVEDRAGETQYF	TGTGCCAGCAGCGTAGAGGACAGGGCAGGAGAGACCCAGTACTTC
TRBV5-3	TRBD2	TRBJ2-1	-	CARSRTSGTYNEQFF	TGTGCCAGAAGCCGGACTAGCGGGACCTACAATGAGCAGTTCTTC
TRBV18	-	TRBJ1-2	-	CASSPPTGNYGYTF	TGTGCCAGCTCACCACCGACGGGTAACTATGGCTACACCTTC
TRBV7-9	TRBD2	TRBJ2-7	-	CASSPRTSGIYEQYF	TGTGCCAGCAGCCCACGGACTAGCGGGATCTACGAGCAGTACTTC
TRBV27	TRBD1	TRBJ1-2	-	CASRRDRGFNYGYTF	TGTGCCAGCAGGCGGGACAGGGGCTTTAACTATGGCTACACCTTC
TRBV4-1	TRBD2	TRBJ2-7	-	CASSHNSGTSGASYEQYF	TGCGCCAGCAGCCACAATTCCGGGACTAGCGGGGCTTCATACGAGCAGTACTTC